Below, 23 T cell receptor beta chains from the same sample are listed, as sequenced in a study of T cells in Graves' hyperthyroidism and ophthalmopathy. Amplification yielded TCR beta CDR3 regions, with RNA transcripts as the source. First-round RT-PCR with HTBI primers amplified the TCR CDR3 region. MiXCR was run by TCRdb on the multiplex PCR reads, yielding one entry per CDR3 protein. The sample yields 250,000 or so distinct CDR3 sequences, over 12% seen once. Sequencing input: blood. The receptors derive from a woman aged 50 to 60 with Graves' hyperthyroidism that later progressed to Graves' ophthalmopathy.

This clonotype has only a few counts. A much larger clone is a single base away; this may be a read error. This rearrangement joins TRBV12-3 or TRBV12-4 to TRBJ1-1, with D possibly matching TRBD1 (6 bases). The CDR3 is made up of 12 amino acids. CDR3 sequence: CASAKGVTEASF. The CDR3 coding sequence is TGTGCCAGCGCAAAGGGGGTCACTGAAGCTTCCTTT.

This clonotype has a count of ten or more. The chain links TRBV20-1 to TRBJ2-7, with D tentatively TRBD2 (7 bases). V gave up 3 bases and J gave up 2 bases, with 14 bases separating them. CDR1 is DFQATT and CDR2 is SNEGSKA in the germline V gene (reference sequence). The CDR3 totals 14 residues. The CDR3 reads CSASRGAVTYEQYF. The CDR3 bases are TGCAGTGCTAGTCGGGGGGCCGTCACCTACGAGCAGTACTTC.

This clonotype came up many times. The rearrangement joins TRBV12-3 or TRBV12-4 to TRBJ2-3; D is perhaps TRBD1 (5 bases). This CDR3 has 12 residues. Trimming stripped 6 bases from V and 5 bases from J, with 9 bases between. CDR3 DNA: TGTGCCAGCAGCAGTGACAGAGATACGCAGTATTTT. Residues: CASSSDRDTQYF.

This clonotype appeared many times. The chain joins TRBV24-1 to TRBJ1-2, with D unclear. This CDR3 spans 14 amino acids. Germline V gives CDR1 KGHDR, CDR2 SFDVKD. The germline V and J ends were trimmed by 3 bases and 4 bases, with 11 bases remaining between them. The CDR3 bases are TGTGCCACCAGTGATCAGACCGGGGTCTATGGCTACACCTTC. As protein: CATSDQTGVYGYTF.

Many counts were recorded for this clonotype. The chain is built from TRBV6-1 and TRBJ1-1; 7 bases agree with TRBD1. The ends lost 1 base at V and 5 bases at J; junction bases unmatched: 4. The CDR3 is made up of 14 amino acids. Looked up from germline, CDR1 is MNHNS and CDR2 is SASEGT. The CDR3 reads CASSEGQGGTEAFF. DNA for the CDR3: TGTGCCAGCAGTGAAGGGCAGGGGGGGACTGAAGCTTTCTTT.

V gene TRBV2 combines with J gene TRBJ2-5; no reliable D call. The length of the CDR3 is 13 residues. V was pared by 6 bases and J by 7 bases, with 15 bases between. Germline V lookup: CDR1 SNHLY, CDR2 FYNNEI. The CDR3 bases are TGTGCCAGCAGGGACCACAACGGAGTGACCCAGTACTTC. Its protein is CASRDHNGVTQYF.

The chain employs TRBV27 and TRBJ2-1; D is perhaps TRBD2 (6 bases). The germline V gene has CDR1 MNHEY and CDR2 SMNVEV (reference sequence). Trimming shortened V by 6 bases and J by 11 bases, and 17 bases separated the two germline ends. The CDR3 loop spans 13 amino acids. The CDR3 loop reads CASRQRAERKQFF. DNA for the CDR3: TGTGCCAGCAGACAGCGGGCCGAACGGAAGCAGTTCTTC.

As for this clonotype: This may be a read error, as it is one base from a much larger clone. The V call is TRBV20-1, the J call TRBJ2-7; 7 nucleotides line up with TRBD1. The CDR3 totals 16 residues. From germline, CDR1 is DFQATT and CDR2 SNEGSKA (reference sequence). CDR3 amino acids: CRARDPTTGRSYEQYF. CDR3 coding DNA: TGCAGAGCTAGAGACCCTACGACAGGGAGAAGTTACGAGCAGTACTTC.

In this sample, this clonotype turned up many times. The chain joins TRBV28 to TRBJ2-1, with D possibly being TRBD2 (7 bases). With 5 bases removed from V and 5 bases from J, the gap between germline ends came to 16 bases. The CDR3 spans 15 residues. Germline CDR1 MDHEN, CDR2 SYDVKM. CDR3 in DNA: TGTGCCAGCAGTCGTCTAGCGGAGGGGGACAATGAGCAGTTCTTC. Protein sequence: CASSRLAEGDNEQFF. Full variable domain (outside the CDR3, taken from reference TRBV28 and TRBJ2-1): DVKVTQSSRYLVKRTGEKVFLECVQDMDHENMFWYRQDPGLGLRLIYFSYDVKMKEKGDIPEGYSVSREKKERFSLILESASTNQTSMYLCASSRLAEGDNEQFFGPGTRLTVL.

This clonotype occurred many times. The chain recombines TRBV6-5 with TRBJ2-3; D not resolved. CDR1 and CDR2 (germline): MNHEY, SVGAGI. The CDR3 covers 16 residues. V was clipped by 2 bases and J by 0 bases, with 12 bases between them. The DNA for the CDR3 is TGTGCCAGCAGTTACGGCATTAGCCTTAGCACAGATACGCAGTATTTT. It specifies CASSYGISLSTDTQYF.

As to this clonotype: Just one base apart from a much larger clone, this may be a read error. V is TRBV7-2 and J is TRBJ1-1; no definite D call. In germline, CDR1 is SGHTA, CDR2 FQGNSA. The CDR3 has 15 amino acids. CDR3 sequence (DNA): TGTGCCAGCAGCTTAGTCGTTTCGGGCAGGTCTGAAGTTTTCTTT. Translated, it gives CASSLVVSGRSEVFF.

This clonotype turned up a few times. This rearrangement joins TRBV7-9 to TRBJ1-2; the match to TRBD1 covers 9 bases. CDR3 length: 15 residues. Germline V CDR1 and CDR2: SEHNR, FQNEAQ (reference sequence). V lost 5 bases and J lost 2; bases outside the gene matches: 6. CDR3 sequence: CASSPGQGQNYGYTF. The CDR3 nucleotides are TGTGCCAGCAGCCCGGGACAGGGACAAAACTATGGCTACACCTTC.

The table lists this clonotype with many counts. The genes are TRBV20-1 and TRBJ2-3; D is unresolved. Trimming cost V 5 bases and J 0 bases, with 9 bases left between them. CDR1 is DFQATT and CDR2 is SNEGSKA in the germline V gene (reference sequence). This CDR3 region has 13 residues. This CDR3 is CSAPTWSTDTQYF. CDR3 coding DNA: TGCAGTGCTCCCACTTGGAGCACAGATACGCAGTATTTT.

Remarks on this clonotype: The junction departs from germline at one end; a sequencing error may be responsible. The chain uses TRBV7-9 and TRBJ2-3; no definite D call. Germline assignment: CDR1 SEHNR and CDR2 FQNEAQ (reference sequence). The CDR3 runs to 15 residues. The CDR3 nucleotides are TGCGCCAGCAGCCAAGATCTCGCTAGTGCAGATACGCAGTATTTT. Residues: CASSQDLASADTQYF.

This clonotype has a count of ten or more. The V call is TRBV30, the J call TRBJ1-5, with D tentatively TRBD1 (5 bases). The V and J ends lost 2 bases and 1 base respectively, with 12 bases between them. Germline lookup yields CDR1 GTSNPN and CDR2 SVGIG (reference sequence). CDR3 length: 15 residues. The CDR3 DNA is TGTGCCTGGAGTAGGGCAGGGATAAGCAATCAGCCCCAGCATTTT. Translation: CAWSRAGISNQPQHF.

This clonotype was recorded many times. The gene calls are TRBV24-1 and TRBJ2-1; D is perhaps TRBD2 (6 bases). CDR1 and CDR2 (germline): KGHDR, SFDVKD. This CDR3 is built from 17 residues. Trimming removed 0 bases from V and 0 bases from J, with 11 bases in between. Here the CDR3 reads CATSDLTAGSSYNEQFF. The CDR3 region has the DNA TGTGCCACCAGTGATTTGACGGCCGGGAGCTCCTACAATGAGCAGTTCTTC.

The sample holds many counts of this clonotype. CDR3 coding DNA: TGTGCCAGCAGTCTAGGACAGGGCCGAGCTTTCTTT. This encodes CASSLGQGRAFF. The chain has TRBV6-2 or TRBV6-3 and TRBJ1-1; TRBD1 matches 8 bases. The CDR3 has 12 residues. Germline trimming cut 5 bases from V and 10 bases from J; bases unmatched to any gene: 6. Germline CDR1 reads MNHEY; CDR2 reads SVGEGT.

This clonotype was seen repeatedly, ten times or more. This rearrangement joins TRBV27 to TRBJ1-2; D ambiguous. V was cut by 5 bases and J by 4 bases, with 14 bases left in between. The CDR3 sequence is 14 residues long. Germline V CDR1 and CDR2: MNHEY, SMNVEV (reference sequence). The DNA for the CDR3 is TGTGCCAGCAGTCCGAGGACCCAGACCTATGGCTACACCTTC. The encoded protein is CASSPRTQTYGYTF.

This clonotype appeared many times. The V call is TRBV7-6, the J call TRBJ2-7; no clear D gene. V gave up 1 base and J gave up 2 bases, with 9 bases separating them. The length of the CDR3 is 14 residues. Germline CDR1 reads SGHVS; CDR2 reads FNYEAQ. CDR3 sequence reads: CASSLGQQTYEQYF. The CDR3 DNA is TGTGCCAGCAGCTTAGGGCAGCAGACCTACGAGCAGTACTTC.

This clonotype was seen repeatedly, ten times or more. V gene TRBV29-1 combines with J gene TRBJ2-7; no clear D gene. This CDR3 has 12 residues. The V end was cut by 3 bases, the J end by 1 base, with 7 bases between. Germline lookup yields CDR1 SQVTM and CDR2 ANQGSEA. This CDR3 is CSVEYESYEQYF. DNA of the CDR3: TGCAGCGTTGAGTACGAGTCCTACGAGCAGTACTTC.

This rearrangement joins TRBV20-1 to TRBJ1-5; a weak D match, TRBD1 (5 bases). The V gene lost 6 bases and the J gene lost 4 bases, with 16 bases spanning the gap. The CDR3 covers 14 residues. Per the germline V gene, CDR1 is DFQATT and CDR2 is SNEGSKA (reference sequence). DNA of the CDR3: TGCAGTGCATCAATCGGGGGAGCAAATCAGCCCCAGCATTTT. Translated: CSASIGGANQPQHF.

This clonotype was seen many times. The genes are TRBV5-1 and TRBJ2-7; 8 bases agree with TRBD2. The ends lost 4 bases at V and 4 bases at J; junction bases unmatched: 10. Germline lookup yields CDR1 SGHRS and CDR2 YFSETQ. This CDR3 spans 15 amino acids. CDR3 bases: TGCGCCAGCAGCGAAACTAGCGGAGGGACGTACGAGCAGTACTTC. The encoded protein is CASSETSGGTYEQYF.

This clonotype occurred many times. The rearrangement joins TRBV30 to TRBJ1-4, with 7 bases identical to TRBD1. Germline V gene data show CDR1 as GTSNPN and CDR2 as SVGIG (reference sequence). The trim removed 2 bases at V and 0 bases at J, leaving 6 bases unmatched. The CDR3 is made up of 16 amino acids. CDR3 nucleotide sequence: TGTGCCTGGAGTACCGCAGGGGGAGCAACTAATGAAAAACTGTTTTTT. Protein product: CAWSTAGGATNEKLFF. Complete variable domain (other parts from reference TRBV30 and TRBJ1-4): SQTIHQWPATLVQPVGSPLSLECTVEGTSNPNLYWYRQAAGRGLQLLFYSVGIGQISSEVPQNLSASRPQDRQFILSSKKLLLSDSGFYLCAWSTAGGATNEKLFFGSGTQLSVL.